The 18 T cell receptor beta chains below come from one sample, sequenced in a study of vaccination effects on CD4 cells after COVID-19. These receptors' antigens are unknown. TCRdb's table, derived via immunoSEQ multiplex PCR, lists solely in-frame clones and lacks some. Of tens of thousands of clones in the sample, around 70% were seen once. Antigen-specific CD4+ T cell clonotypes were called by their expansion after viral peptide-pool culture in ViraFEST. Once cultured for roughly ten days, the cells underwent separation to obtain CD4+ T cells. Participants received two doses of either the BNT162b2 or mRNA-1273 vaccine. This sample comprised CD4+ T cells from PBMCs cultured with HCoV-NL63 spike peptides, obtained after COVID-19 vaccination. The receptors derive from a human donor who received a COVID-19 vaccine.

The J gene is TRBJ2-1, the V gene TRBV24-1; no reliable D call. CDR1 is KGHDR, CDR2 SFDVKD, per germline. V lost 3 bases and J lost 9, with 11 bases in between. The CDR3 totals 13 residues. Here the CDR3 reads CATSDHYGREQFF. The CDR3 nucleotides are TGTGCCACCAGTGATCATTATGGACGTGAGCAGTTCTTC.

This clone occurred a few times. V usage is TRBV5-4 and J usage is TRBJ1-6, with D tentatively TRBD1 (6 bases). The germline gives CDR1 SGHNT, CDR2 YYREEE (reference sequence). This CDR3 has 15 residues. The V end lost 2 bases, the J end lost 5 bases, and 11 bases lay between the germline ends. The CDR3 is CASSLQGSNNSPLHF. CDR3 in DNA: TGTGCCAGCAGCTTACAGGGTTCTAATAATTCACCCCTCCACTTT.

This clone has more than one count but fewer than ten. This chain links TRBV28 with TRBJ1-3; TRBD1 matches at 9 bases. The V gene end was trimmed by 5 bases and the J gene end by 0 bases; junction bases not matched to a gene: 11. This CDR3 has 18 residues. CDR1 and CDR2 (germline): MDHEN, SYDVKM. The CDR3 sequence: CASSTPIGTGSSGNTIYF. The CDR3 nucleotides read TGTGCCAGCAGTACCCCGATCGGGACAGGGAGCTCTGGAAACACCATATATTTT.

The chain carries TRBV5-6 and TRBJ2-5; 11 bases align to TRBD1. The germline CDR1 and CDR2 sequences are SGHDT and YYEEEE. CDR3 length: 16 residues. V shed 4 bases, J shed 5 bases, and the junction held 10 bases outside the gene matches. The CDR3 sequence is CASSPGTGGIFETQYF. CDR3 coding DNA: TGTGCCAGCAGCCCTGGGACAGGGGGAATTTTTGAGACCCAGTACTTC.

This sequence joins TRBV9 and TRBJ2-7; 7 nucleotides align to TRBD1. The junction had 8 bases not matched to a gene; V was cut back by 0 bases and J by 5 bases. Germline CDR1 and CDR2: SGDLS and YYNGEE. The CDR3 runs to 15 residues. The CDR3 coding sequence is TGTGCCAGCAGCGTAGGATCGCTAGGGGGCGACGAGCAGTACTTC. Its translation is CASSVGSLGGDEQYF.

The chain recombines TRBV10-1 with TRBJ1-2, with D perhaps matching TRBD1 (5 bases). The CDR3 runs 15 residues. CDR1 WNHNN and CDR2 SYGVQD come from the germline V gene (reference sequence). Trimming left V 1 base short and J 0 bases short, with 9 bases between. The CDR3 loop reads CASSEFRQSNYGYTF. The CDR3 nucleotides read TGCGCCAGCAGTGAGTTCCGACAGTCTAACTATGGCTACACCTTC.

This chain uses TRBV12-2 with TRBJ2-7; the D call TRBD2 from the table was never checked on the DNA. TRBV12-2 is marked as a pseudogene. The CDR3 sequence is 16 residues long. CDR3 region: CASRCGTSGSLYEQYF. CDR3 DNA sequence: TGTGCAAGTCGCTGCGGGACTAGCGGGAGCTTATACGAGCAGTACTTC.

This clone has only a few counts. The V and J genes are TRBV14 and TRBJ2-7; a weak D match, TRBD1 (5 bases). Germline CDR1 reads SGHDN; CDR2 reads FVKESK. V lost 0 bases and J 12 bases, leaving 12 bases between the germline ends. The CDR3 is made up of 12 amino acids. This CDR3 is CASSQEGDTLYF. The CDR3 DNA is TGTGCCAGCAGCCAAGAAGGGGATACTCTGTACTTC.

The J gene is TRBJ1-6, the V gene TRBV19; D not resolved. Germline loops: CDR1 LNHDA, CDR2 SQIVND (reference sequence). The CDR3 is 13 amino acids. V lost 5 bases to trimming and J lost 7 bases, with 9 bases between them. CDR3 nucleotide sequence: TGTGCCAGTAGTTCCCAGGTGAATTCACCCCTCCACTTT. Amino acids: CASSSQVNSPLHF.

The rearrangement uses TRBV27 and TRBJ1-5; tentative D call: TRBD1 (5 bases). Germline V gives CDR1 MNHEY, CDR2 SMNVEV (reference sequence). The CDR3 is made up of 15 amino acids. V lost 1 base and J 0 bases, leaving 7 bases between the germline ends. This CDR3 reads CASSLWGDSNQPQHF. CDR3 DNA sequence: TGTGCCAGCAGTTTATGGGGGGATAGCAATCAGCCCCAGCATTTT.

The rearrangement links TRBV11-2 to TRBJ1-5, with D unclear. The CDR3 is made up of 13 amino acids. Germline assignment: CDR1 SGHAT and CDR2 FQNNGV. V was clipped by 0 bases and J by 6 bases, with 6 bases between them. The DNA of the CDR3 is TGTGCCAGCAGCTTAGATTGGGGTCAGCCCCAGCATTTT. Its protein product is CASSLDWGQPQHF.

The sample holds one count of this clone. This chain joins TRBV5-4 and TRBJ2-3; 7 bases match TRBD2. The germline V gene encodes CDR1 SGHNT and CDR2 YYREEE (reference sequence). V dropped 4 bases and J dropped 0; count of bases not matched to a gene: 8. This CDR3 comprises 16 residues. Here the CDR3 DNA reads TGTGCCAGCAGCATAAGACTAGCAGCTAGCACAGATACGCAGTATTTT. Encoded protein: CASSIRLAASTDTQYF.

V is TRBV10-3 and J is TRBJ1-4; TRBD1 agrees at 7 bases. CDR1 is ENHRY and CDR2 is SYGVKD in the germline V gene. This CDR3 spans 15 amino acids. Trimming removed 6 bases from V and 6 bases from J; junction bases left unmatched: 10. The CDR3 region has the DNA TGTGCCATCAGCCCAACAGGGGTTTCGGATGAAAAACTGTTTTTT. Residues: CAISPTGVSDEKLFF.

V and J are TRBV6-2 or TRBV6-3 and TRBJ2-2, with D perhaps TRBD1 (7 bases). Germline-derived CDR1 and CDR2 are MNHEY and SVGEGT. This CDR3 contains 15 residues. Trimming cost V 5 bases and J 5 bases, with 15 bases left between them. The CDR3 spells CASSKDRAGTGELFF. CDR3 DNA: TGTGCCAGCAGTAAAGACAGGGCGGGGACCGGGGAGCTGTTTTTT.

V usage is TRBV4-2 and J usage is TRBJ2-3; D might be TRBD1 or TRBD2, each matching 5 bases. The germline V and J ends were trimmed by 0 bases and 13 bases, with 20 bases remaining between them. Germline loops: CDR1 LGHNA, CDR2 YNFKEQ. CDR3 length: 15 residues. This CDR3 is CASSQDLGVTKWEYF. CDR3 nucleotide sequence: TGTGCCAGCAGCCAAGATCTGGGGGTGACCAAGTGGGAGTATTTT.

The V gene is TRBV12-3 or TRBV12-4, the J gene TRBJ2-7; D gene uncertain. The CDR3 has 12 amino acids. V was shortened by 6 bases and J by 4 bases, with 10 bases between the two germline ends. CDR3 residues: CASSPSGYEQYF. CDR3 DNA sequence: TGTGCCAGCAGCCCGTCTGGGTACGAGCAGTACTTC.

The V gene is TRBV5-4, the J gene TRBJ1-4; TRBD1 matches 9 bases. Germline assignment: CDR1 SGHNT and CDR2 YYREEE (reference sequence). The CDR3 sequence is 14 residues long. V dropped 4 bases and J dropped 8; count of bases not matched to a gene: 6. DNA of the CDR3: TGTGCCAGCAGCGTACAGGGGGCGGTAGAAAAACTGTTTTTT. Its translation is CASSVQGAVEKLFF.

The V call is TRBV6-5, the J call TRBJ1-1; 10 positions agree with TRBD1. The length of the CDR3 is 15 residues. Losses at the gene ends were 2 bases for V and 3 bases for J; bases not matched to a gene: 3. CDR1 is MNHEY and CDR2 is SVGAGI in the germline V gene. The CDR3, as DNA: TGTGCCAGCAGTTACCGGACAGGGGGGTACACTGAAGCTTTCTTT. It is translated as CASSYRTGGYTEAFF.